Below, one TCR beta chain is given with its context. This table comes from immunoSEQ multiplex PCR, and its TCRdb copy is limited to in-frame clones, with some not included. The sample holds 140,000 to 150,000 clones, around 90% seen once. The data stem from a study of blood T cell repertoires in COVID-19. At the level of the study: The study drew acute and convalescent COVID-19 samples from the United States, Italy and Spain. T cells, B-cell-depleted T cells, or PBMCs supplied cDNA or gDNA.

V shed 5 bases, J shed 4 bases, and the junction held 2 bases outside the gene matches. The CDR3 runs 13 residues. Per germline, CDR1 MNHNY and CDR2 SVGAGI (reference sequence). This clonotype was obtained from a human donor in a cohort sampled during active COVID-19. The sequenced material came from peripheral blood. The chain links TRBV6-6 to TRBJ2-1; 7 bases are shared with TRBD1. CDR3 loop: CASSRDSYNEQFF. The CDR3 coding sequence is TGTGCCAGCAGTAGGGACAGTTACAATGAGCAGTTCTTC.